Below, one T cell receptor (beta chain) is given with its context. This table comes from immunoSEQ multiplex PCR, and its TCRdb copy is limited to in-frame clones, with some not included. The sample shows tens of thousands of clones, 80% to 95% of them seen only once. This specimen comes from a study of control samples from healthy donors and cancer patients. Trimming removed 4 bases at V and 8 bases at J, with 21 bases between. CDR3 length equals 15 residues. Germline CDR1 and CDR2: SGHDT and YYEEEE. The source material was PBMCs. The chain combines TRBV5-6 with TRBJ1-1, with D possibly being TRBD1 (6 bases). This TCR came from a woman aged 40 to 55 with lung cancer. The CDR3 region is CASSPESTGPREAFF. CDR3 coding DNA: TGTGCCAGCAGCCCGGAATCGACAGGCCCCCGGGAAGCTTTCTTT. Variable domain in full (rest from reference TRBV5-6 and TRBJ1-1): DAGVTQSPTHLIKTRGQQVTLRCSPKSGHDTVSWYQQALGQGPQFIFQYYEEEERQRGNFPDRFSGHQFPNYSSELNVNALLLGDSALYLCASSPESTGPREAFFGQGTRLTVV.